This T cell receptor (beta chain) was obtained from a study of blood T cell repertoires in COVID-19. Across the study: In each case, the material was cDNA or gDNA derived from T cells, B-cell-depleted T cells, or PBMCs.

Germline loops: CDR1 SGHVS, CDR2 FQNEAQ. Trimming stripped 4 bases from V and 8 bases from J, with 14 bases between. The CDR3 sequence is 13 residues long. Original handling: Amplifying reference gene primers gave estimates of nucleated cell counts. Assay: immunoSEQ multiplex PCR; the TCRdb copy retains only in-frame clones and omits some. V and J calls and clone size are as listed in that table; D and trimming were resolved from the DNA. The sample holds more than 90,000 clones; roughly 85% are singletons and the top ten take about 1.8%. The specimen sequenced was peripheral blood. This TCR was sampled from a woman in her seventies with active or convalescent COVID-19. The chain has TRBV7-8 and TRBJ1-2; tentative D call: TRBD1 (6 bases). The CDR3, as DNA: TGTGCCAGCAGCTCTTTACAGGGTGGAGGCTACACCTTC. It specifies CASSSLQGGGYTF.